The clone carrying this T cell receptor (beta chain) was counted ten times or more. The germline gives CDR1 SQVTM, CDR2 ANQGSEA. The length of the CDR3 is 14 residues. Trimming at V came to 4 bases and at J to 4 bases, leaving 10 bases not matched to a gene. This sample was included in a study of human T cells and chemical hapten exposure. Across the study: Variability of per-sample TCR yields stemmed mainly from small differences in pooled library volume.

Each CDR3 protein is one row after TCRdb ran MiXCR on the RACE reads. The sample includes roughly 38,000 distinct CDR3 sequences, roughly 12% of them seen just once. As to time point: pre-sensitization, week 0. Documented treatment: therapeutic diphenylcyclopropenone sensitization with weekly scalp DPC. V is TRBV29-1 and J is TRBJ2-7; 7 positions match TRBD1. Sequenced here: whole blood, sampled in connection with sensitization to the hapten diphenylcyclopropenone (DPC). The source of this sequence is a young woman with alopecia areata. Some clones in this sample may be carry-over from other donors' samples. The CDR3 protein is CSVVEHDRVYEQYF. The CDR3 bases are TGCAGCGTTGTTGAGCATGACAGGGTTTACGAGCAGTACTTC.